These 22 T cell receptor beta chains share one sample of origin, sequenced in a study of blood T cell repertoires in COVID-19. Assay: immunoSEQ multiplex PCR; the TCRdb copy retains only in-frame clones and omits some. The table records tens of thousands of clones, approximately 79% of them present only once. The specimen sequenced was peripheral blood. Source of these receptors: a human donor with acute or convalescent COVID-19. The donor label of this sample is uncertain.

The chain carries TRBV28 and TRBJ1-2; D gene unclear. CDR3 length: 17 residues. The V gene lost 6 bases and the J gene lost 4 bases, with 24 bases spanning the gap. Germline lookup yields CDR1 MDHEN and CDR2 SYDVKM. The CDR3 protein is CASSPWTPGPLGYGYTF. The CDR3 DNA follows: TGTGCCAGCAGCCCTTGGACTCCAGGTCCGCTTGGCTATGGCTACACCTTC.

This chain uses TRBV9 with TRBJ2-1, with 12 bases matching TRBD2. CDR1 SGDLS and CDR2 YYNGEE come from the germline V gene. V gave up 4 bases and J gave up 7 bases; unmatched junction bases: 6. CDR3 size: 15 residues. CDR3: CASSQTSGRVNEQFF. CDR3 coding DNA: TGTGCCAGCAGCCAGACTAGCGGGAGAGTGAATGAGCAGTTCTTC.

The J gene is TRBJ1-2, the V gene TRBV7-2; TRBD1 matches 9 bases. Germline trimming cut 6 bases from V and 4 bases from J; bases unmatched to any gene: 6. This CDR3 is built from 14 residues. The germline V gene has CDR1 SGHTA and CDR2 FQGNSA. For the CDR3, the DNA is TGTGCCAGCAGGGACAGGGGATACGGCTATGGCTACACCTTC. This encodes CASRDRGYGYGYTF.

The chain couples TRBV20-1 to TRBJ1-5, with no clear D. V lost 3 bases, J lost 2 bases, and 8 bases lay in between. The CDR3 has 13 residues. Germline V gene data show CDR1 as DFQATT and CDR2 as SNEGSKA (reference sequence). The CDR3 protein is CSASRQGNQPQHF. CDR3 DNA: TGCAGTGCTAGTAGGCAGGGCAATCAGCCCCAGCATTTT.

The chain combines TRBV3-1 (or the pseudogene TRBV3-2) with TRBJ2-6; no reliable D call. This CDR3 has 13 amino acids. The germline V gene has CDR1 LGHDT and CDR2 YNNKEL (reference sequence). V was cut by 4 bases and J by 4 bases, with 5 bases left in between. CDR3 protein: CASSPFGANVLTF. DNA of the CDR3: TGTGCCAGCAGCCCTTTCGGGGCCAACGTCCTGACTTTC.

V is TRBV7-2 and J is TRBJ1-4, with 8 positions matching TRBD1. The V segment lost 0 bases and the J segment 7 bases; nucleotides outside the gene matches: 4. The CDR3 totals 15 residues. Germline-derived CDR1 and CDR2 are SGHTA and FQGNSA. CDR3 nucleotide sequence: TGTGCCAGCAGCTTAGCGCAGGGGGCGTTTGAAAAACTGTTTTTT. It encodes CASSLAQGAFEKLFF.

J is TRBJ2-1 and V is TRBV3-1 (or the pseudogene TRBV3-2); 11 nucleotides align to TRBD2. From germline, CDR1 is LGHDT and CDR2 YNNKEL (reference sequence). This CDR3 is built from 14 residues. J gave up 5 bases and V 6 bases, and 3 bases lay outside the gene matches. CDR3 sequence reads: CASRLAGGHNEQFF. CDR3 coding DNA: TGTGCCAGCAGGCTAGCGGGGGGCCACAATGAGCAGTTCTTC.

This chain connects TRBV2 to TRBJ2-5, with D hard to call. CDR1 SNHLY and CDR2 FYNNEI come from the germline V gene. The CDR3 sequence is 13 residues long. Trimming pared 9 bases from V and 2 bases from J, leaving 13 bases between. The CDR3 DNA reads as TGTGCCAGTAATCGGGTCCTACAAGAGACCCAGTACTTC. This encodes CASNRVLQETQYF.

The CDR3 loop reads CATSRDRGTDTQYF. Written as DNA, the CDR3 is TGTGCCACCAGCAGAGATCGTGGCACAGATACGCAGTATTTT. V usage is TRBV15 and J usage is TRBJ2-3; no definite D call. This CDR3 contains 14 residues. The germline gives CDR1 LNHNV, CDR2 YYDKDF (reference sequence). V lost 0 bases and J 1 base, leaving 5 bases between the germline ends.

The sample holds one count of this clone. The chain links TRBV28 to TRBJ2-1, with no clear D. Trimming shortened V by 6 bases and J by 7 bases, and 16 bases separated the two germline ends. Germline CDR1 MDHEN, CDR2 SYDVKM. The CDR3 contains 14 residues. The CDR3 loop is CASRALGPGNEQFF. The CDR3 DNA reads as TGTGCCAGCAGGGCCCTGGGCCCTGGGAATGAGCAGTTCTTC. The variable domain in full, completed from reference TRBV28 and TRBJ2-1, reads DVKVTQSSRYLVKRTGEKVFLECVQDMDHENMFWYRQDPGLGLRLIYFSYDVKMKEKGDIPEGYSVSREKKERFSLILESASTNQTSMYLCASRALGPGNEQFFGPGTRLTVL.

This clone has only one observation. The rearrangement links TRBV5-4 to TRBJ2-1, with D possibly being TRBD2 (5 bases). Between the trimmed V and J ends, which lost 2 bases and 8 bases, there was a span of 11 bases. Germline V lookup: CDR1 SGHNT, CDR2 YYREEE (reference sequence). This CDR3 contains 13 residues. CDR3 DNA: TGTGCCAGCAGCTTAACGGGAAACGATGAGCAGTTCTTC. As protein: CASSLTGNDEQFF.

This clone has a handful of counts. The chain uses TRBV7-9 and TRBJ1-3; 8 bases are shared with TRBD1. This CDR3 has 14 amino acids. Germline assignment: CDR1 SEHNR and CDR2 FQNEAQ (reference sequence). Unmatched junction bases numbered 0, after V lost 3 bases and J lost 2 bases. The CDR3, as DNA: TGTGCCAGCAGCTTGACAGGGGCTGGAAACACCATATATTTT. As protein: CASSLTGAGNTIYF.

This clone was detected a few times. The chain has TRBV28 and TRBJ2-1, with 10 bases aligning to TRBD2. After removal of 6 bases from V and 9 bases from J, the junction contained 8 bases not matched to a gene. Per the germline V gene, CDR1 is MDHEN and CDR2 is SYDVKM. This CDR3 is built from 14 residues. The CDR3 reads CASSPRTSGSEQFF. CDR3 nucleotide sequence: TGTGCCAGCAGCCCCCGGACTAGCGGCAGTGAGCAGTTCTTC.

This chain connects TRBV2 to TRBJ2-7, with 8 bases that match TRBD2. Losses at the gene ends were 7 bases for V and 6 bases for J; bases not matched to a gene: 14. Germline lookup yields CDR1 SNHLY and CDR2 FYNNEI. This CDR3 is built from 15 residues. CDR3 nucleotides: TGTGCCAGCACCAATGCCGGGACTAGGTTCTCCGAGCAGTACTTC. As protein: CASTNAGTRFSEQYF.

The chain uses TRBV14 and TRBJ2-7; 8 nucleotides match TRBD2. Trimming cost V 4 bases and J 4 bases; bases outside gene matches: 15. This CDR3 spans 17 amino acids. CDR1 SGHDN and CDR2 FVKESK come from the germline V gene. The CDR3 DNA follows: TGTGCCAGCAGCCCGCCATTAGCGGGGCCGACCTTTTACGAGCAGTACGTC. Its translation is CASSPPLAGPTFYEQYV.

The chain joins TRBV6-5 to TRBJ1-1, with a tentative D call TRBD1 (5 bases). The CDR3 runs to 12 residues. V was clipped by 6 bases and J by 4 bases, with 9 bases between them. The germline V gene has CDR1 MNHEY and CDR2 SVGAGI. The CDR3: CASRGRGTEAFF. The DNA for the CDR3 is TGTGCCAGCAGGGGGCGGGGCACTGAAGCTTTCTTT.

The chain combines TRBV11-3 with TRBJ1-6; 7 bases match TRBD1. V was pared by 4 bases and J by 5 bases, with 2 bases of the junction left unmatched. Germline V gene data show CDR1 as SGHNT and CDR2 as YENEEA. The CDR3 totals 14 residues. The chain's CDR3 is CASSSTGNNSPLHF. As DNA, the CDR3 is TGTGCCAGCAGCTCGACAGGGAATAATTCACCCCTCCACTTT.

The rearrangement uses TRBV5-1 and TRBJ1-1, with 8 bases matching TRBD1. This CDR3 region has 13 residues. Unmatched junction bases numbered 5, after V lost 4 bases and J lost 6 bases. Germline lookup yields CDR1 SGHRS and CDR2 YFSETQ. CDR3 residues: CASSQQGGAEAFF. The CDR3 region has the DNA TGCGCCAGCAGCCAACAGGGGGGCGCTGAAGCTTTCTTT.

V usage is TRBV6-5 and J usage is TRBJ1-5, with D possibly being TRBD1 (5 bases). Trimming shortened V by 2 bases and J by 4 bases, and 12 bases separated the two germline ends. The germline V gene has CDR1 MNHEY and CDR2 SVGAGI. This CDR3 spans 15 amino acids. The CDR3 sequence: CASSYGRDKNQPQHF. In nucleotides, the CDR3 is TGTGCCAGCAGTTACGGCAGGGATAAAAATCAGCCCCAGCATTTT.

This clone was seen once. V gene TRBV7-9 combines with J gene TRBJ2-3, with D tentatively TRBD2 (6 bases). From germline, CDR1 is SEHNR and CDR2 FQNEAQ (reference sequence). The CDR3 spans 14 residues. The V end was cut by 2 bases, the J end by 4 bases, with 10 bases between. The CDR3 loop is CASSLRGGADTQYF. CDR3 DNA sequence: TGTGCCAGCAGCTTACGAGGAGGGGCAGATACGCAGTATTTT.

This clone was picked up one time. This chain uses TRBV28 with TRBJ1-1; D is unclear. The CDR3 loop spans 12 amino acids. V gave up 3 bases and J gave up 4 bases, with 6 bases separating them. Germline V gene data show CDR1 as MDHEN and CDR2 as SYDVKM. As DNA, the CDR3 is TGTGCCAGCAGTTTTTCCGGCACTGAAGCTTTCTTT. Encoded protein: CASSFSGTEAFF.

The chain links TRBV14 to TRBJ1-6, with D possibly TRBD1 on 6 matching bases. V gave up 2 bases and J gave up 6 bases, with 11 bases separating them. The length of the CDR3 is 15 residues. Looked up from germline, CDR1 is SGHDN and CDR2 is FVKESK. The CDR3: CASSQQGIGNSPLHF. The CDR3 region has the DNA TGTGCCAGCAGCCAACAGGGGATCGGTAATTCACCCCTCCACTTT.